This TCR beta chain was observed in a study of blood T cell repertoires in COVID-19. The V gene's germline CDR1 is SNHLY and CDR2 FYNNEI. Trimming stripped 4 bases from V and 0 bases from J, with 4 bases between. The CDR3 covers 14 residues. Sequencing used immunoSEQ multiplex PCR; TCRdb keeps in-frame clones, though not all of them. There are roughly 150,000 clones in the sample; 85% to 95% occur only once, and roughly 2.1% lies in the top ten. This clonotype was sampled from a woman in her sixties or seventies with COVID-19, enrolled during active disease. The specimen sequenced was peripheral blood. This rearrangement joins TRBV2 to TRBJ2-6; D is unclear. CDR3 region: CASSVLSGANVLTF. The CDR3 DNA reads TGTGCCAGCAGTGTCCTCTCTGGGGCCAACGTCCTGACTTTC.